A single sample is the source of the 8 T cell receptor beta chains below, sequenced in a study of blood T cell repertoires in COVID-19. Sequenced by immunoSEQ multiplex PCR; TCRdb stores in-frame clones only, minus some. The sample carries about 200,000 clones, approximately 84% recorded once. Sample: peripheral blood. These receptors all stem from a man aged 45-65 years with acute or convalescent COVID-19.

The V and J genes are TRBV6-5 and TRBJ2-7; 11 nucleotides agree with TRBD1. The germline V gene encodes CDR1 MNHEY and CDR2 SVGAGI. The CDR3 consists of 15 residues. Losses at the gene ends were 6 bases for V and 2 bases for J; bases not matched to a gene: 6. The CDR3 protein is CASRPGTGGTYEQYF. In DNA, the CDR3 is TGTGCCAGCAGACCCGGGACAGGGGGGACCTACGAGCAGTACTTC.

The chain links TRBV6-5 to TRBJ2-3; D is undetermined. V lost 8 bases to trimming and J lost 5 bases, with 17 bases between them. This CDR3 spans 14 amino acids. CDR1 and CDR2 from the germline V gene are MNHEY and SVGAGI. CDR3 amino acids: CASPRSGLRDTQYF. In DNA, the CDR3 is TGTGCCAGCCCCCGATCAGGCCTCAGAGATACGCAGTATTTT.

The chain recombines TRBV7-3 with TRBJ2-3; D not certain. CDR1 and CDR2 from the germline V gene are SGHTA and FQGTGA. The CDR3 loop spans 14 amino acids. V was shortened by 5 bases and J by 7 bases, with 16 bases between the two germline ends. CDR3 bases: TGTGCCAGCAGCCCGGCTGGAGTGGCGAATACGCAGTATTTT. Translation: CASSPAGVANTQYF.

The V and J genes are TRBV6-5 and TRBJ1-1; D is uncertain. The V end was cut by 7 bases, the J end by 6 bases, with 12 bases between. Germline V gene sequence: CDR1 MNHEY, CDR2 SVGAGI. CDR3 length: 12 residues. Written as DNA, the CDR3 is TGTGCCAGCATTGGATCAGCGGCTGAAGCTTTCTTT. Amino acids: CASIGSAAEAFF.

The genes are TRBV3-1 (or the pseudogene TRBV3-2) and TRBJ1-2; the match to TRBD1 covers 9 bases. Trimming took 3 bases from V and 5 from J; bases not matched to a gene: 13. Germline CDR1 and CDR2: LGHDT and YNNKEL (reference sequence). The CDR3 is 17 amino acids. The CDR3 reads CASSQPSGTGKAYGYTF. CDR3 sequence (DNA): TGTGCCAGCAGCCAGCCCTCCGGGACAGGGAAGGCTTATGGCTACACCTTC.

CDR3 residues: CASSSQGKTEAFF. The CDR3 DNA reads TGTGCCAGCAGCTCACAGGGGAAGACTGAAGCTTTCTTT. V usage is TRBV2 and J usage is TRBJ1-1; 7 positions match TRBD1. V shed 6 bases and J 5 bases; nucleotides not matched to a gene: 6. The CDR3 is 13 residues long. Per the germline V gene, CDR1 is SNHLY and CDR2 is FYNNEI.

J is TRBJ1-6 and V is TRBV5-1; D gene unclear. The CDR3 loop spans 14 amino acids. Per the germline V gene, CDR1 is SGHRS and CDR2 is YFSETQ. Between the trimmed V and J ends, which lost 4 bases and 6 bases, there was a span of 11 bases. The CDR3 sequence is CASSREESNSPLHF. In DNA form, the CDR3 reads TGCGCCAGCAGCCGCGAGGAGTCTAATTCACCCCTCCACTTT.

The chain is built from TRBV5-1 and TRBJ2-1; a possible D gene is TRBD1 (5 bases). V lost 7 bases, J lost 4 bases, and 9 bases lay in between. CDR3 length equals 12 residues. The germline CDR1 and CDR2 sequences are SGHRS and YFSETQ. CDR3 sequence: CASGAGYNEQFF. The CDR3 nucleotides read TGCGCCAGCGGAGCAGGGTACAATGAGCAGTTCTTC.